The entry below gives a single T cell receptor (beta chain) sequence along with its context. Grouping used clinical history reported by participants in a survey and questionnaire. Exposed participants came across a COVID-19 case within 2 weeks before study entry. Clones were sequenced by immunoSEQ multiplex PCR, and TCRdb holds only the in-frame ones, with some missing. The table has approximately 220,000 clones, approximately 83% seen once. This specimen comes from a study of blood T cell repertoires in COVID-19. In the study overall: Some COVID-19 samples were acute and others convalescent; all came from the United States, Italy and Spain.

The clonotype comes from a woman aged 50 to 60 who had been exposed to COVID-19. The specimen sequenced was PBMCs or T cells enriched from blood (not recorded which).

CDR3 coding DNA: TGTGCCAGTAGTCCGAGGACTCCAGCCGAGGCTTTCTTT. Its protein product is CASSPRTPAEAFF. This chain links TRBV19 with TRBJ1-1; D is unclear. Germline CDR1 reads LNHDA; CDR2 reads SQIVND (reference sequence). Trimming cost V 5 bases and J 11 bases, with 18 bases left between them. The length of the CDR3 is 13 residues.